Listed here is a single TCR beta chain. Repertoires were generated with immunoSEQ multiplex PCR, while TCRdb's copy carries only in-frame clones and drops some. This sample has 58,000 or so clones, with approximately 90% found just once. Trimming took off 0 bases at V and 7 bases at J, with 8 bases between the two ends. The CDR3 is made up of 14 amino acids. The V gene's germline CDR1 is SGDLS and CDR2 YYNGEE. This entry is derived from a study of T cell changes during pregnancy in multiple sclerosis. The TCR sequence derives from a female donor with multiple sclerosis, enrolled in a pregnancy study. Source: CD4+ T cells from peripheral blood mononuclear cells, taken in the third trimester of pregnancy. V usage is TRBV9 and J usage is TRBJ1-6; no clear D gene. CDR3 in DNA: TGTGCCAGCAGCGTAGGGCAAGAAAATTCACCCCTCCACTTT. It specifies CASSVGQENSPLHF. The whole variable domain, filled in from reference TRBV9 and TRBJ1-6, reads DSGVTQTPKHLITATGQRVTLRCSPRSGDLSVYWYQQSLDQGLQFLIQYYNGEERAKGNILERFSAQQFPDLHSELNLSSLELGDSALYFCASSVGQENSPLHFGNGTRLTVT.